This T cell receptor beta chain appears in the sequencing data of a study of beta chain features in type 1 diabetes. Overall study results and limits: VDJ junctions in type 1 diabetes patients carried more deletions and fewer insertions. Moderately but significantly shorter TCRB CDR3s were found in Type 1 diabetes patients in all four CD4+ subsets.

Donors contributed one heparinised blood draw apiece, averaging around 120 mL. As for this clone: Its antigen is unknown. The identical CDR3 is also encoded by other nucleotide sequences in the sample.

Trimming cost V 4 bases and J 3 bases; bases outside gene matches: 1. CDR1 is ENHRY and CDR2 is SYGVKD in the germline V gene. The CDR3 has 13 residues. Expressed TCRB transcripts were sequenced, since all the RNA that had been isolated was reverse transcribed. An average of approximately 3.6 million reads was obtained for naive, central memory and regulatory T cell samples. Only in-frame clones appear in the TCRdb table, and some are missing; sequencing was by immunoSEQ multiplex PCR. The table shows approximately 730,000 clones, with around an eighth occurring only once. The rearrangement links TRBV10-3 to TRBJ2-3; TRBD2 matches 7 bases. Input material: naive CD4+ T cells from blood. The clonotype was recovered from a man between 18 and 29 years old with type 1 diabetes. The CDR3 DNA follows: TGTGCCATCAGTGGGGGACTAACAGATACGCAGTATTTT. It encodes CAISGGLTDTQYF.